The 10 T cell receptor beta chains given below trace back to one sample, sequenced in a study of T cell responses to AZD1222 COVID-19 vaccine. Produced via immunoSEQ multiplex PCR; TCRdb's table is partial and in-frame only. There are 100,000 to 150,000 clones in the sample; around nine tenths occur only once, and 0.95% to 1.5% lies in the top ten. The specimen comprised peripheral blood, sampled on day 0 of AZD1222 vaccination. The receptor source for this set is an adult in good health.

The chain recombines TRBV9 with TRBJ2-7; D possibly corresponds to TRBD1 (5 bases). The CDR3 sequence is 13 residues long. The germline CDR1 and CDR2 sequences are SGDLS and YYNGEE. Trimming removed 3 bases at V and 9 bases at J, with 16 bases between. The CDR3 sequence: CASSATGRELQYF. The CDR3 DNA reads TGTGCCAGCAGCGCAACAGGACGAGAACTGCAGTACTTC.

The CDR3 spells CASTKGGGFYNEQFF. CDR3 in DNA: TGTGCCAGCACCAAGGGCGGGGGGTTCTACAATGAGCAGTTCTTC. The chain links TRBV11-2 to TRBJ2-1; 8 positions match TRBD2. CDR3 size: 15 residues. In germline, CDR1 is SGHAT, CDR2 FQNNGV. J lost 3 bases, V lost 7 bases, and 8 bases had no gene match.

The chain carries TRBV4-1 and TRBJ2-3, with 12 bases that match TRBD2. V gave up 2 bases and J gave up 4 bases; unmatched junction bases: 4. Germline V gene data show CDR1 as MGHRA and CDR2 as YSYEKL. The CDR3 is 16 residues long. CDR3: CASSQSSGGAADTQYF. The CDR3 nucleotides read TGCGCCAGCAGCCAATCTAGCGGGGGGGCCGCAGATACGCAGTATTTT.

This chain joins TRBV30 and TRBJ2-7; D may match TRBD1 or TRBD2 (7 bases each). Germline CDR1 and CDR2: GTSNPN and SVGIG (reference sequence). Trimming cost V 0 bases and J 7 bases, with 19 bases left between them. This CDR3 is built from 15 residues. The CDR3 region is CAWSVPLRQGGEQYF. CDR3 in DNA: TGTGCCTGGAGTGTACCCCTCCGACAGGGAGGGGAGCAGTACTTC.

The V gene is TRBV16, the J gene TRBJ2-1, with D unclear. Trimming pared 4 bases from V and 8 bases from J, leaving 12 bases between. This CDR3 comprises 13 residues. Germline CDR1 and CDR2: KGHSY and FQNENV. In DNA form, the CDR3 reads TGTGCCAGCAGCCTGTACGGGTCTGATGAGCAGTTCTTC. Its protein product is CASSLYGSDEQFF.

The V and J genes are TRBV3-1 (or the pseudogene TRBV3-2) and TRBJ2-5; no clear D. CDR3 length: 12 residues. Trimming removed 4 bases from V and 4 bases from J, with 7 bases in between. In germline, CDR1 is LGHDT, CDR2 YNNKEL (reference sequence). This CDR3 reads CASSRRGETQYF. The CDR3 DNA reads as TGTGCCAGCAGCCGAAGAGGAGAGACCCAGTACTTC.

This chain joins TRBV4-1 and TRBJ2-1; 10 bases fit TRBD1. The germline gives CDR1 MGHRA, CDR2 YSYEKL. V was pared by 1 base and J by 8 bases, with 11 bases of the junction left unmatched. CDR3 size: 17 residues. Here the CDR3 DNA reads TGCGCCAGCAGCCAAGCTAATAGACAGGGGGCCGGGTATGAGCAGTTCTTC. Protein: CASSQANRQGAGYEQFF.

The chain combines TRBV5-1 with TRBJ1-3; D is unresolved. The germline V and J ends were trimmed by 0 bases and 4 bases, with 11 bases remaining between them. Per the germline V gene, CDR1 is SGHRS and CDR2 is YFSETQ. CDR3 length equals 15 residues. CDR3 nucleotide sequence: TGCGCCAGCAGCTTGGGGTCAGGTATCGGAAACACCATATATTTT. It specifies CASSLGSGIGNTIYF. The variable domain in full, with the rest retrieved from reference TRBV5-1 and TRBJ1-3, is KAGVTQTPRYLIKTRGQQVTLSCSPISGHRSVSWYQQTPGQGLQFLFEYFSETQRNKGNFPGRFSGRQFSNSRSEMNVSTLELGDSALYLCASSLGSGIGNTIYFGEGSWLTVV.

The V and J genes are TRBV4-3 and TRBJ1-1, with a weak D call TRBD1 (5 bases). Germline V CDR1 and CDR2: LGHNA, YSLEER. This CDR3 is 13 amino acids long. V gave up 4 bases and J gave up 6 bases, with 12 bases separating them. CDR3 sequence (DNA): TGCGCCAGCAGCCCCGGGACCCCACCTGAAGCTTTCTTT. It encodes CASSPGTPPEAFF.

This clone came up a few times. The genes are TRBV6-4 and TRBJ2-3; no reliable D call. The length of the CDR3 is 13 residues. V dropped 3 bases and J dropped 3 bases, with 7 bases sitting between them. The V gene's germline CDR1 is MRHNA and CDR2 SNTAGT. CDR3 coding DNA: TGTGCCAGCAGTGAAGGGCCTACAGATACGCAGTATTTT. Translation: CASSEGPTDTQYF.